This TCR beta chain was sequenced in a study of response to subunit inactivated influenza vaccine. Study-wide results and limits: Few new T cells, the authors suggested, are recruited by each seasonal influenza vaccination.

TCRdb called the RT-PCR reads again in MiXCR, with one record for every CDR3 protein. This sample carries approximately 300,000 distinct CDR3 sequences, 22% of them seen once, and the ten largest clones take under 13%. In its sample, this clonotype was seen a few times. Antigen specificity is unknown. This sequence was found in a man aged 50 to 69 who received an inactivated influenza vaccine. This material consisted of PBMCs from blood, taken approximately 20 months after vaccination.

The CDR3 sequence is CASSPQVATVLGTEAFF. DNA for the CDR3: TGCGCCAGCAGCCCTCAGGTTGCTACAGTCCTAGGCACTGAAGCTTTCTTT. The chain uses TRBV4-3 and TRBJ1-1; D ambiguous. Trimming shortened V by 4 bases and J by 4 bases, and 22 bases separated the two germline ends. The CDR3 is 17 residues long. Germline V gene data show CDR1 as LGHNA and CDR2 as YSLEER.